This T cell receptor (beta chain) was retrieved from a study of blood T cell repertoires in COVID-19. Study information: In each case, the material was cDNA or gDNA derived from T cells, B-cell-depleted T cells, or PBMCs.

Germline values: CDR1 KGHDR, CDR2 SFDVKD. This CDR3 is built from 16 residues. The V end was cut by 3 bases, the J end by 6 bases, with 16 bases between. Some clones are missing from TCRdb's copy, which holds only in-frame ones; the method was immunoSEQ multiplex PCR. The data hold more than 200,000 clones, with approximately 90% observed a single time. The TCR originated in a woman aged 25-40 years who had recovered from COVID-19. Sequenced: PBMCs or T cells enriched from blood (not recorded which). The chain links TRBV24-1 to TRBJ2-2; D perhaps matches TRBD2 (6 bases). CDR3 sequence: CATSDPGGRLAGELFF. CDR3 nucleotides: TGTGCCACCAGTGATCCAGGTGGGAGGTTGGCCGGGGAGCTGTTTTTT.